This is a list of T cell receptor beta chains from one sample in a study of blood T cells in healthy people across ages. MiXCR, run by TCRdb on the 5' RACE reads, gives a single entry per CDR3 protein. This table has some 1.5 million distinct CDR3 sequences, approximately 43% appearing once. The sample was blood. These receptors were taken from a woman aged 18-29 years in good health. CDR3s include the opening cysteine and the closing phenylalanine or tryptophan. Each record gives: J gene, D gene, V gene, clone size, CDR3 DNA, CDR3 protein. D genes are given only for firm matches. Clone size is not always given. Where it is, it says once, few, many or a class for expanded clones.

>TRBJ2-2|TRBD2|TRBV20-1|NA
TGCAGTGCTCTCCGGGGGGCGAACACCGGGGAGCTGTTTTTT
CSALRGANTGELFF
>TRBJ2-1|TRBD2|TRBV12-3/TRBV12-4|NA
TGCACTAGCGGGAGTTTTCTTGAGCAGTTCTTC
CTSGSFLEQFF
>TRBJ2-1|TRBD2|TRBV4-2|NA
TGTGCCAACAGCCAAGAGCCAGTAGCGGGGCCCTACAATGAGCAGTTCTTC
CANSQEPVAGPYNEQFF
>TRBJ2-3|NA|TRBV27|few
TGTGCCAGCAGTTTATCGGGCCGCATCGTAAACACAGATACGCAGTATTTT
CASSLSGRIVNTDTQYF
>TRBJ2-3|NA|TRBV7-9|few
TGTTCCGAAAGGACGGCTAGCACAGATACGCAGTATTTT
CSERTASTDTQYF
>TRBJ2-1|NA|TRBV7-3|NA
TGTGCCAGCAGCTTAGTAACCGCAGGCGCTGAGCAGTTCTTC
CASSLVTAGAEQFF
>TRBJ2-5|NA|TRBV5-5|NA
TGTGCCAGCAGCTTGGGGGTATCGGCGACGTACCAAGAGACCCAGTACTTC
CASSLGVSATYQETQYF
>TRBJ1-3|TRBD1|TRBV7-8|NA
TGTGCCAGCAGCTTAGCCGAGACAGGGTGGACTGGAAACACCATATATTTT
CASSLAETGWTGNTIYF
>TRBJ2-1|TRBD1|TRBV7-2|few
TGTGCCAGCAGCTTAGCCCGGGACAGGACGAATGAGCAGTTCTTC
CASSLARDRTNEQFF
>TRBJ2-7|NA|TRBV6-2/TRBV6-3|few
TGTGCCAGCAGCCCGGGGATAAGGGCGTTATTTGACGAGCAGTACTTC
CASSPGIRALFDEQYF
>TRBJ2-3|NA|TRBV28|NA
TGTGCCAGCAGTTTTGTTGCGGGAAGGACAGATACGCAGTATTTT
CASSFVAGRTDTQYF
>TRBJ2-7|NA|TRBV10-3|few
TGTGCCACCAAGGACGGTCTTACGGAGCAGTACTTC
CATKDGLTEQYF
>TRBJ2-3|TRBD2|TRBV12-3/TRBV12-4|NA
TGTGCCAGCAGTCCGGGACTAGCGGGGGGAAACGACAAGTATTTT
CASSPGLAGGNDKYF
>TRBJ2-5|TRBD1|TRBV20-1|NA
TGCAGTGCTAGACGTACAGGGGTAGAGACCCAGTACTTC
CSARRTGVETQYF
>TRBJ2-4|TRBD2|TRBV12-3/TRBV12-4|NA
TGTGCCAGCAGTTCGACTAGCGGGGGCCTCAAAAACATTCAGTACTTC
CASSSTSGGLKNIQYF
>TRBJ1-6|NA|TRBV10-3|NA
TGTGCCATCAGTGTGGGCAACAGCTCCTATAATTCACCCCTCCACTTT
CAISVGNSSYNSPLHF
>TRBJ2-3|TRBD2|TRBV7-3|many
TGTGCCAGCAGCTCGGGACTAGCGTTAACAGATACGCAGTATTTT
CASSSGLALTDTQYF
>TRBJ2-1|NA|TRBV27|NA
TGTGCCAGCAGTTTTCCGGGGAGATACAATGAGCAGTTCTTC
CASSFPGRYNEQFF
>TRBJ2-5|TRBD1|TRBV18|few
TGTGCCAGCTCTCCCGACAGGGTTGAAGAGACCCAGTACTTC
CASSPDRVEETQYF
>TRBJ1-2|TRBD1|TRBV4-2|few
TGTGCCAGCAGCCACGCGTCAGGGGGTGGCTACACCTTC
CASSHASGGGYTF
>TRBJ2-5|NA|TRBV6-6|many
TGTGCCAGCAGTTACTCACGGGGGCAAGAGACCCAGTACTTC
CASSYSRGQETQYF
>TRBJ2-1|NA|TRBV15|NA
TGTGCCACCAGCAGCTCGGGGAATCATGAGCAGTTCTTC
CATSSSGNHEQFF
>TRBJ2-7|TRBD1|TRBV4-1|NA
TGCGCCAGCAGCCAAAATCCCAGGGGGCGCGGCGAGCAGTACTTC
CASSQNPRGRGEQYF
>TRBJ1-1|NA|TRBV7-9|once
TGTGCCAGCAGCTTAGCTCTCGAGAACACTGAAGCTTTCTTT
CASSLALENTEAFF
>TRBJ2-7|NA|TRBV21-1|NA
TGTGCCAGCAGCAAAAGTTCCCAGGGGTACGAGCAGTACTTC
CASSKSSQGYEQYF
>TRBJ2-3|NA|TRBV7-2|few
TGTGCCAGCAGCCCTCCACCCGTGGATACGCAGTATTTT
CASSPPPVDTQYF
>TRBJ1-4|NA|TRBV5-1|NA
TGCGCCAGCAGCGCCACAGGGAAGTCGGGTGAAAAACTGTTTTTT
CASSATGKSGEKLFF
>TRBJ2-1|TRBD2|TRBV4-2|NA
TGTGCCAGCAGCGAAGAGGGCGGGAGGCTCAATGAGCAGTTCTTC
CASSEEGGRLNEQFF
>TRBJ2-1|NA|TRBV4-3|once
TGCGCCAGCAGCCAGGATCAAGGTGAGCAGTTCTTC
CASSQDQGEQFF
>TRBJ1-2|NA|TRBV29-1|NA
TGCAGCGTAGCAACTACTGTTCCCTATGGCTACACCTTC
CSVATTVPYGYTF
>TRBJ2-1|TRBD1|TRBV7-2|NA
TGTGCCAGCAGCTTAGAGACAGGGAATTCCTACAATGAGCAGTTCTTC
CASSLETGNSYNEQFF
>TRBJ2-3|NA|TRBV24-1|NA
TGTGCCACCAGTGGCCCAGGGAGCACAGATACGCAGTATTTT
CATSGPGSTDTQYF
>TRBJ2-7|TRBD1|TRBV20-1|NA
TGCAGTGCTAGAGGAGGGACAGGGCGGTCCGAGCAGTACTTC
CSARGGTGRSEQYF
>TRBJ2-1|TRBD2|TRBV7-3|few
TGTGCCAGCAGCTTAACGGCTAGCGGGACCTACAATGAGCAGTTCTTC
CASSLTASGTYNEQFF
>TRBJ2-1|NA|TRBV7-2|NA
TGTGCCAGCAGCTTAGCACTAGGGGGGGCTTGGCATGAGCAGTTCTTC
CASSLALGGAWHEQFF
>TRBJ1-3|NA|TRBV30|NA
TGTGCCTGGAGTGTAAACCCTGGAAACACCATATATTTT
CAWSVNPGNTIYF
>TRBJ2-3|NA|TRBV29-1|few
TGCAGCGCACAGGGGGGGGAGGATACGCAGTATTTT
CSAQGGEDTQYF
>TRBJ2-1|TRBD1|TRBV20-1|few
TGCAGTGCACTTATAACAGGGGGCGCATACAATGAGCAGTTCTTC
CSALITGGAYNEQFF
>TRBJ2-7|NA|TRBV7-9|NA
TGTGCCAGCAGCTCCCCGGGACACGAGCAGTACTTC
CASSSPGHEQYF
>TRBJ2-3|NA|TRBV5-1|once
TGCGCCAGCAGCTTGTGGCGGGAAGGTACAGATACGCAGTATTTT
CASSLWREGTDTQYF
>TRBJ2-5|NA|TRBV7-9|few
TGTGCCAGCAGCTTAGTTCCTAGTCGGCTCGAGACCCAGTACTTC
CASSLVPSRLETQYF
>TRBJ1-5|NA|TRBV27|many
TGTGCCAGCACCGAGACAGCGACCCCAAATCAGCCCCAGCATTTT
CASTETATPNQPQHF
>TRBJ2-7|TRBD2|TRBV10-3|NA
TGTGCCATCAGGGCGGGAGGGCCAAGCTCCTACGAGCAGTACTTC
CAIRAGGPSSYEQYF
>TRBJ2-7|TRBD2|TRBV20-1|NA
TGCAGTGCTCCCCGGACTAGGGGCTCCTACGAGCAGTACTTC
CSAPRTRGSYEQYF
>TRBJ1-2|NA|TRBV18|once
TGTGCCAGCTCAGAGAGGGAAGTAGTCGTCGGCTACACCTTC
CASSEREVVVGYTF